This TCR beta chain is from a study of Graves' ophthalmopathy and Graves' hyperthyroidism. Trimming stripped 10 bases from V and 1 base from J, with 13 bases between. The CDR3 has 13 amino acids. Amplified TCR beta CDR3 regions were obtained using RNA transcripts as template. Second-round multiplex PCR came after a first-round RT-PCR that employed HTBI primers. TCRdb re-derived calls from the multiplex PCR reads in MiXCR, one entry per CDR3 protein. The sample has hundreds of thousands of distinct CDR3 sequences, 20% to 25% seen once; the top ten hold more than 5.5%. Findings and limits, study-wide: At around 70% sensitivity and 72.22% specificity, the model predicted progression of the ophthalmopathy.

Many counts were recorded for this clonotype. Its antigen is undetermined. Over 18 months of follow-up, stable hyperthyroidism required that no ophthalmopathy appear. The origin of this receptor is a woman aged 18-29 years with stable Graves' hyperthyroidism. Some clones in this sample may be carry-over from other donors' samples. The sequencing input was peripheral blood. The chain has TRBV6-7 and TRBJ1-1, with D perhaps matching TRBD1 (6 bases). TRBV6-7 belongs to the ORF category, with a function that is uncertain. CDR3 DNA sequence: TGTGCCACCTCGACAGGAGAGAACACTGAAGCTTTCTTT. Translation: CATSTGENTEAFF.